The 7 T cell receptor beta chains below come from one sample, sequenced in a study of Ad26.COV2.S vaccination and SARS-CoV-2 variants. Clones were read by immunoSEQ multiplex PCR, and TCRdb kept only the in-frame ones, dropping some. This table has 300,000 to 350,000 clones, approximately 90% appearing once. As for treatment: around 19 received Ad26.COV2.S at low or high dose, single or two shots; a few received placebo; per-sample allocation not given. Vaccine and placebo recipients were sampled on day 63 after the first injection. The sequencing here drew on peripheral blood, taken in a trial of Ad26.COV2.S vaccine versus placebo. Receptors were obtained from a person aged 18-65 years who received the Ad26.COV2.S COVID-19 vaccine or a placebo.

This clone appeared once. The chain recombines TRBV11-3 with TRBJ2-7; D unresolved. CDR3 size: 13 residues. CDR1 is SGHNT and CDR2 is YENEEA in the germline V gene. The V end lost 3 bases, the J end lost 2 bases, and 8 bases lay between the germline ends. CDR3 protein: CASSLGFTYEQYF. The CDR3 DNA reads TGTGCCAGCAGCTTGGGATTTACCTACGAGCAGTACTTC.

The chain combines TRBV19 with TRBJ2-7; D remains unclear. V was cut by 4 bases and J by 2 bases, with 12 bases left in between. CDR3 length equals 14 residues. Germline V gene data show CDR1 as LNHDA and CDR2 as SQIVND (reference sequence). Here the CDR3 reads CASSSRAPAYEQYF. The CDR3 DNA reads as TGTGCCAGTAGTAGTAGGGCACCGGCCTACGAGCAGTACTTC. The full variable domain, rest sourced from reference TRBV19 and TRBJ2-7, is DGGITQSPKYLFRKEGQNVTLSCEQNLNHDAMYWYRQDPGQGLRLIYYSQIVNDFQKGDIAEGYSVSREKKESFPLTVTSAQKNPTAFYLCASSSRAPAYEQYFGPGTRLTVT.

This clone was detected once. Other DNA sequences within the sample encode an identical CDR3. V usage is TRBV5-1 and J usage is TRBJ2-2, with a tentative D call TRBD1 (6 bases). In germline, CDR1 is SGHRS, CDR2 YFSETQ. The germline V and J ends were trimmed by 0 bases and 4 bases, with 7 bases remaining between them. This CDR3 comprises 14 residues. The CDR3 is CASSLAGVTGELFF. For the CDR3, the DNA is TGCGCCAGCAGCTTGGCAGGGGTCACCGGGGAGCTGTTTTTT.

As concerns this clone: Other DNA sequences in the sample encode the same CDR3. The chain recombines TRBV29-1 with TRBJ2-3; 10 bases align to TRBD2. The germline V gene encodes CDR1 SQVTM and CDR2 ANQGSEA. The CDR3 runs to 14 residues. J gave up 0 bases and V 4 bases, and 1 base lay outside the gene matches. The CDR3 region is CSVGSGGSTDTQYF. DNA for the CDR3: TGCAGCGTTGGTAGCGGGGGGAGCACAGATACGCAGTATTTT.

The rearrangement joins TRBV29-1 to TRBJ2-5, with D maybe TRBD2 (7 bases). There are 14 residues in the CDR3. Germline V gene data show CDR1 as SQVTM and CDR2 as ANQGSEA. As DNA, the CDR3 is TGCAGTGGTGGGGGGGCCAGGTCGTTGGAGACCCAGTACTTC. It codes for CSGGGARSLETQYF.

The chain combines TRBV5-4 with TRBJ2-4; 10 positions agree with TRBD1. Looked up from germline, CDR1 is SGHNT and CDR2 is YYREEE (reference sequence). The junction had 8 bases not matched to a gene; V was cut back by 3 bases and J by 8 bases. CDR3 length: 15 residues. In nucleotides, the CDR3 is TGTGCCAGCAGCTCTGGACAGGGGGTTGAGTACATTCAGTACTTC. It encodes CASSSGQGVEYIQYF.

The CDR3 coding sequence is TGCGCCAGCAGAACGGGGTCCCTGAGCATCCAAGAGACCCAGTACTTC. Amino acids: CASRTGSLSIQETQYF. V usage is TRBV5-1 and J usage is TRBJ2-5, with D possibly being TRBD2 (5 bases). With 5 bases removed from V and 1 base from J, the gap between germline ends came to 18 bases. Germline CDR1 and CDR2: SGHRS and YFSETQ. The length of the CDR3 is 16 residues. The full variable domain, completed using reference TRBV5-1 and TRBJ2-5, is KAGVTQTPRYLIKTRGQQVTLSCSPISGHRSVSWYQQTPGQGLQFLFEYFSETQRNKGNFPGRFSGRQFSNSRSEMNVSTLELGDSALYLCASRTGSLSIQETQYFGPGTRLLVL.